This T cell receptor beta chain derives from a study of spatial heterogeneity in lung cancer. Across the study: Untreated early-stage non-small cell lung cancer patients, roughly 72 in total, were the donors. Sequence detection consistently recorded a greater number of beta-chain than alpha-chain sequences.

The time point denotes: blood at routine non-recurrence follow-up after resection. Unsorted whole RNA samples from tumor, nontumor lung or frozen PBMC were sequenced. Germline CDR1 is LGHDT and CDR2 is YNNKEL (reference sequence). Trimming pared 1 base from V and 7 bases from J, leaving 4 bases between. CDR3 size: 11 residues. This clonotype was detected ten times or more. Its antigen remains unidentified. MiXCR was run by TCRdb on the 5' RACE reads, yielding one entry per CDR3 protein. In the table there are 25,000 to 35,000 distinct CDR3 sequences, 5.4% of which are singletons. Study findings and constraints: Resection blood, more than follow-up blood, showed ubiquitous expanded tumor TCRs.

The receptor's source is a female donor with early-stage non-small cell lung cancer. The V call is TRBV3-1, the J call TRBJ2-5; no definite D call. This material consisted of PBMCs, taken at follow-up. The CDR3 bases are TGTGCCAGCAGCCAAGCCGGGACCCAGTACTTC. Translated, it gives CASSQAGTQYF.